The 12 T cell receptor beta chains listed next were all sequenced from one sample in a study of blood T cell repertoires in COVID-19. The data were produced by immunoSEQ multiplex PCR, yet TCRdb's version contains in-frame clones alone and is incomplete. This table has approximately 110,000 clones, less than 85% appearing once. The sequencing sample was made of peripheral blood. The receptors stem from a human donor with acute or convalescent COVID-19. The donor label of this sample is uncertain.

The gene calls are TRBV20-1 and TRBJ2-7; the D is unclear. The CDR3 has 10 amino acids. V lost 3 bases, J lost 7 bases, and 7 bases lay in between. CDR1 DFQATT and CDR2 SNEGSKA come from the germline V gene (reference sequence). The CDR3 region is CSASSDEQYF. In DNA, the CDR3 is TGCAGTGCTAGCAGCGATGAGCAGTACTTC.

The chain joins TRBV10-3 to TRBJ2-1, with 11 bases that match TRBD2. This CDR3 spans 17 amino acids. V dropped 3 bases and J dropped 6; count of bases not matched to a gene: 10. Germline V gene data show CDR1 as ENHRY and CDR2 as SYGVKD. As DNA, the CDR3 is TGTGCCATCAGTGAAACTCTAGCGGGGGGCATTCGCAATGAGCAGTTCTTC. This encodes CAISETLAGGIRNEQFF.

This sequence joins TRBV7-8 and TRBJ2-7; D unresolved. The CDR3 has 14 residues. Deletions cut 4 bases from V and 2 bases from J, with 12 bases between. In germline, CDR1 is SGHVS, CDR2 FQNEAQ. CDR3 sequence (DNA): TGTGCCAGCAGCTCGAGCACCGTACCCTACGAGCAGTACGTC. Protein product: CASSSSTVPYEQYV.

There are many counts of this clone. Other DNA sequences in this sample translate to the same CDR3. V usage is TRBV3-1 (or the pseudogene TRBV3-2) and J usage is TRBJ1-2; no reliable D call. Between the trimmed V and J ends, which lost 0 bases and 5 bases, there was a span of 10 bases. The germline CDR1 and CDR2 sequences are LGHDT and YNNKEL (reference sequence). There are 14 residues in the CDR3. The CDR3 protein is CASSQDYNGYGYTF. CDR3 coding DNA: TGTGCCAGCAGCCAAGATTATAACGGGTATGGCTACACCTTC.

The rearrangement uses TRBV30 and TRBJ1-2, with D possibly TRBD1 on 6 matching bases. The CDR3 contains 14 residues. Germline V gene data show CDR1 as GTSNPN and CDR2 as SVGIG (reference sequence). Between the trimmed V and J ends, which lost 4 bases and 2 bases, there was a span of 14 bases. CDR3 DNA sequence: TGTGCCTGGAAACGGACAGACCACAACTATGGCTACACCTTC. Residues: CAWKRTDHNYGYTF.

This chain connects TRBV6-5 to TRBJ1-1; 9 nucleotides line up with TRBD1. After removal of 8 bases from V and 7 bases from J, the junction contained 5 bases not matched to a gene. This CDR3 has 12 residues. Germline CDR1 is MNHEY and CDR2 is SVGAGI. CDR3: CASGRQGVEAFF. The CDR3 nucleotides are TGTGCCAGCGGTAGACAGGGGGTTGAAGCTTTCTTT.

This rearrangement joins TRBV6-5 to TRBJ1-2, with D uncertain. CDR1 and CDR2 from the germline V gene are MNHEY and SVGAGI. The CDR3 is 10 amino acids. Trimming shortened V by 7 bases and J by 8 bases, and 8 bases separated the two germline ends. The CDR3 region has the DNA TGTGCCAGCACTGCCGGGGGCTACACCTTC. It codes for CASTAGGYTF.

The rearrangement joins TRBV5-1 to TRBJ2-5, with D possibly matching TRBD2 (6 bases). The CDR3 extends over 14 amino acids. Germline CDR1 is SGHRS and CDR2 is YFSETQ. Trimming pared 4 bases from V and 1 base from J, leaving 11 bases between. CDR3 coding DNA: TGCGCCAGCAGCATGGGGACTCTCCAAGAGACCCAGTACTTC. Its protein product is CASSMGTLQETQYF.

As to this clone: This sample also contains other DNA sequences that code for the same CDR3. V usage is TRBV18 and J usage is TRBJ1-6; D unresolved. Between the trimmed V and J ends, which lost 2 bases and 7 bases, there was a span of 3 bases. There are 12 residues in the CDR3. Germline CDR1 is KGHSH and CDR2 is LQKENI. The CDR3 loop is CASSPENSPLHF. CDR3 coding DNA: TGTGCCAGCTCACCAGAGAATTCACCCCTCCACTTT.

V gene TRBV11-1 combines with J gene TRBJ2-7; the match to TRBD1 covers 9 bases. The length of the CDR3 is 15 residues. The V segment lost 2 bases and the J segment 7 bases; nucleotides outside the gene matches: 9. Germline V gene sequence: CDR1 SGHAT, CDR2 FQDESV (reference sequence). CDR3 residues: CASSLSTGQGEEQYF. The CDR3 DNA reads as TGTGCCAGCAGCTTATCGACGGGACAGGGAGAAGAGCAGTACTTC.

This clone was found a few times. The chain couples TRBV15 to TRBJ1-1; D is ambiguous. V lost 0 bases and J lost 6, with 11 bases in between. Germline V gene data show CDR1 as LNHNV and CDR2 as YYDKDF (reference sequence). The CDR3 spans 14 residues. In nucleotides, the CDR3 is TGTGCCACCAGCAGAGATGGCGGAGGGTCTGAAGCTTTCTTT. It encodes CATSRDGGGSEAFF.

The rearrangement joins TRBV6-6 to TRBJ1-5; D remains ambiguous. The V gene's germline CDR1 is MNHNY and CDR2 SVGAGI (reference sequence). Deletions cut 2 bases from V and 5 bases from J, with 10 bases between. The CDR3 has 14 residues. The CDR3 coding sequence is TGTGCCAGCAGTTACGAACGGTCCGATCAGCCCCAGCATTTT. This sequence encodes CASSYERSDQPQHF.